The 9 T cell receptor beta chains below all came from one sample that was sequenced in a study of blood T cell repertoires in COVID-19. The method was immunoSEQ multiplex PCR; TCRdb's version includes in-frame clones alone and lacks a portion of them. The sample lists 150,000 to 200,000 clones, 87% occurring once. What was sequenced was peripheral blood. These receptors were obtained from a human donor in a cohort sampled during active COVID-19.

V and J are TRBV24-1 and TRBJ2-7; TRBD2 is a possible D gene (8 bases). This CDR3 is built from 18 residues. CDR1 is KGHDR and CDR2 is SFDVKD in the germline V gene. The V and J ends lost 0 bases and 0 bases respectively, with 17 bases between them. CDR3: CATSDLRGGTDYSYEQYF. CDR3 nucleotide sequence: TGTGCCACCAGTGATTTGCGGGGGGGGACAGATTACTCCTACGAGCAGTACTTC.

The chain carries TRBV15 and TRBJ1-5; 10 nucleotides agree with TRBD1. This CDR3 has 14 residues. V was pared by 5 bases and J by 6 bases, with 4 bases of the junction left unmatched. Looked up from germline, CDR1 is LNHNV and CDR2 is YYDKDF (reference sequence). CDR3 residues: CATSGTGEVQPQHF. CDR3 coding DNA: TGTGCCACCAGCGGGACAGGGGAAGTTCAGCCCCAGCATTTT.

V gene TRBV5-6 combines with J gene TRBJ2-2; a possible D gene is TRBD1 (6 bases). V was shortened by 1 base and J by 8 bases, with 15 bases between the two germline ends. This CDR3 spans 15 amino acids. Germline V gene lookup returns CDR1 SGHDT and CDR2 YYEEEE. The CDR3: CASSLPQGPRGELFF. The CDR3 nucleotides read TGTGCCAGCAGCTTGCCACAGGGTCCCCGGGGGGAGCTGTTTTTT.

J is TRBJ2-1 and V is TRBV30; D unresolved. This CDR3 has 14 residues. Germline V gene data show CDR1 as GTSNPN and CDR2 as SVGIG (reference sequence). V lost 3 bases, J lost 0 bases, and 9 bases lay in between. The CDR3 reads CAWSYLSSYNEQFF. In nucleotides, the CDR3 is TGTGCCTGGAGCTATTTGAGCTCCTACAATGAGCAGTTCTTC. Based on the CDR3 plus reference TRBV30 and TRBJ2-1, the full variable domain is SQTIHQWPATLVQPVGSPLSLECTVEGTSNPNLYWYRQAAGRGLQLLFYSVGIGQISSEVPQNLSASRPQDRQFILSSKKLLLSDSGFYLCAWSYLSSYNEQFFGPGTRLTVL.

The chain has TRBV4-3 and TRBJ2-7; TRBD2 might be the D (6 bases). CDR3 size: 15 residues. The ends were cut back, 2 bases at V and 4 bases at J, with 15 bases in the middle. Looked up from germline, CDR1 is LGHNA and CDR2 is YSLEER. CDR3 coding DNA: TGCGCCAGCAGCCAAACCCCCCTAGCGTCGTACGAGCAGTACTTC. Its protein product is CASSQTPLASYEQYF.

The rearrangement links TRBV19 to TRBJ2-1, with D maybe TRBD1 (6 bases). The CDR3 sequence is 13 residues long. CDR1 is LNHDA and CDR2 is SQIVND in the germline V gene (reference sequence). Trimming left V 9 bases short and J 12 bases short, with 21 bases between. As DNA, the CDR3 is TGTGCCAGCATTGGCAGGGGATTCAGGGGGCAGTTCTTC. Protein product: CASIGRGFRGQFF.

This chain connects TRBV18 to TRBJ2-3; TRBD2 might be the D (6 bases). CDR1 is KGHSH and CDR2 is LQKENI in the germline V gene. The CDR3 is 13 residues long. V lost 4 bases to trimming and J lost 5 bases, with 10 bases between them. CDR3 sequence (DNA): TGTGCCAGCTCACTACCTAGCGAAGATACGCAGTATTTT. Amino acids: CASSLPSEDTQYF.

V and J are TRBV19 and TRBJ1-1; D may be TRBD1 (6 bases). The length of the CDR3 is 15 residues. V was shortened by 4 bases and J by 1 base, with 13 bases between the two germline ends. Germline V CDR1 and CDR2: LNHDA, SQIVND (reference sequence). DNA of the CDR3: TGTGCCAGTAGTACCTTGGGGGCGGAGAACACTGAAGCTTTCTTT. It encodes CASSTLGAENTEAFF.

The rearrangement uses TRBV3-1 (or the pseudogene TRBV3-2) and TRBJ1-3, with D maybe TRBD1 (5 bases). From germline, CDR1 is LGHDT and CDR2 YNNKEL (reference sequence). The CDR3 contains 16 residues. Trimming shortened V by 0 bases and J by 0 bases, and 9 bases separated the two germline ends. The CDR3 DNA follows: TGTGCCAGCAGCCAAGATGGGGGGTACTCTGGAAACACCATATATTTT. Translated, it gives CASSQDGGYSGNTIYF.